This T cell receptor (beta chain) originates from a study of shared clonotypes between healthy human individuals (TCRdb year 2020). General notes on the study: The cohort included three men and a couple of women between 18 and 49 years of age. For each donor, CD4 naive and CD4 memory were each run on three plates, CD8 naive on two plates, and CD8 memory on one plate. The study deeply sequenced blood TCR repertoires of roughly five healthy adults to estimate repertoire size and the extent of clonotype sharing between individuals. Different laboratories and diverse techniques were used to prepare libraries and sequence TCR repertoires, to increase sequencing depth and limit assay-specific biases. Each donor's leukapheresis produced roughly between about 0.8 and 8.9 billion PBMCs. On the study overall, not on this receptor specifically: Sampling was restricted to blood, and TCR repertoires in tissue are likely to differ from TCR repertoires in blood. Pairwise subsampling led to the expectation that sequencing depth would affect the degree of clonotype sharing among donors. Compared with non-shared clonotypes, clonotypes shared by all four sorted-subset donors had higher generation probabilities. Incomplete sequencing was indicated by rarefaction of sorted-subset datasets, despite the large sequencing depth. When several donors were compared, the shared fraction of clonotypes was about 5% for naive CD4, roughly 3.4% for naive CD8, 2.3% for memory CD4, and 0.4% for memory CD8. The genetic and exposure-history diversity represented was limited by the small number of donors. Larger estimated clonotype richness was generally found for naive subsets than for memory subsets.

TCR CDR3 regions were amplified from genomic DNA by multiplex PCR using the deep immunoSEQ assay. For each cell subset, the extracted genomic DNA was distributed evenly across all wells of several immunoSEQ 96-well plates, and each plate served as one replicate. For sorted subsets, each replicate PCR was loaded with approximately 190 ng genomic DNA, equivalent to 25,000 to 30,000 T cell genomes. The purified libraries were quantified using a Qubit 3.0 fluorometer, sized with a Bioanalyzer 2100, and then quantified again using the KAPA Library Quantification kit. Each immunoSEQ 96-well plate was sequenced on its own single-read 150-cycle Illumina NextSeq 550 flow cell. From the authors' description of their analysis: The immunoSEQ output contained only junctional sequences without quality scores, so filtering could not match that applied to full-length reads. Sequences were annotated with PyIR, a Python wrapper for IgBLAST v1.9, using IMGT germline references to assign V/J genes and CDR3. Reads were filtered out if the reads had weak V/J assignments (E-value above 1e-6), no CDR3, stop codons, out-of-frame junctions, or ambiguous translated residues. A V3J clonotype was defined by an identical inferred V gene, J gene, and CDR3 amino acid sequence. Percentage overlap between repertoires was calculated by dividing the number of shared unique clonotypes by the size of the smaller repertoire. Three approaches were used to assess repertoire richness: RTK rarefaction, the Chao1 estimator, and Recon v2.1 estimates of unobserved clonotypes. For all TCRbeta clonotypes obtained by the gDNA method from several donors, generation probabilities were computed with OLGA. TCRdb limited this immuneACCESS table to in-frame rearrangements with V and J called. A share of clones is missing; checked studies link under half to unresolved V genes, and the rest is unexplained. V and J calls and clone size are those listed in that table; D and trimming were worked out from the DNA. For this sample there are roughly 2.4 million clones; around 95% appear just once. Clones ranked in the top ten supply around 0.13% of the sample.

Based on the germline V gene, the CDR1 and CDR2 sequences are MDHEN and SYDVKM. Reading from cysteine to phenylalanine, the CDR3 counts 12 amino acids. The DNA shown is the 36-base CDR3, in frame from base 1. The junction shows trimming of 4 bases on V and 7 bases on J, plus 10 bases between the germline ends. As to this clone: The antigen this receptor binds is unknown. No much larger clone exists at a distance of one base, and base qualities are not known.

The donors were healthy, HIV-negative adults with no recently reported acute infections or vaccinations. Only Caucasian adults living in Nashville, Tennessee, USA were represented among the donors. CD4+ T cells were enriched by magnetic negative selection, after which naive cells were positively selected on CD45RA and the negative fraction was taken as the memory subset. After blood collection by leukapheresis, PBMCs were isolated using Ficoll-Histopaque density gradient centrifugation and then cryopreserved in the vapor phase of liquid nitrogen. Analytical flow cytometry was used to check the purity and quantity of each magnetically sorted T cell population. Genomic DNA was isolated from every sorted fraction and measured by UV absorbance on a Nanodrop 2000c.

The sequence came from a man aged 18-30 years in good health. Sequenced sample: naive CD4+ T cells sorted from blood. The cell subset or site label of this sample denotes: CD45RA+ positively selected. The sequence joins TRBV28 to TRBJ1-2; the D gene is perhaps TRBD1, on 6 matching bases. The CDR3 here reads CASSSPDSGYTF. The nucleotide sequence is given as TGTGCCAGCAGTTCCCCGGACAGTGGCTACACCTTC.